The rows below give T cell receptor beta chains drawn from one sample of a study of T cell responses to AZD1222 COVID-19 vaccine. TCRdb's copy holds only in-frame clones and misses some; the assay was immunoSEQ multiplex PCR. The sample consists of 80,000 or so clones, 87% of them appearing once. The sequencing used peripheral blood, collected on day 0 of AZD1222 vaccination. These receptors all come from an adult in good health. The conserved cysteine and the conserved F or W are not part of the CDR3 here.

v_call: TRBV18; cdr3_aa: ASSPGQVASGNTIY
v_call: TRBV3-1/TRBV3-2; cdr3_aa: ASSLIAGEYYEQY
v_call: TRBV19; cdr3_aa: ASSYTRVTGELF
v_call: TRBV2; cdr3_aa: ASSASNQPQH
v_call: TRBV6-2/TRBV6-3; cdr3_aa: ASSYSGGEEKLF
v_call: TRBV19; cdr3_aa: GSGQNTEAF
v_call: TRBV18; cdr3_aa: ASSPGLAGLYEQY
v_call: TRBV19; cdr3_aa: ASSGMNTEAF
v_call: TRBV19; cdr3_aa: ASNALGQGNTGELF
v_call: TRBV27; cdr3_aa: ASSPQGGGQPQH
v_call: TRBV7-9; cdr3_aa: ASSSSFGGNTDTQY
v_call: TRBV29-1; cdr3_aa: SVTGTQDEQY
v_call: TRBV2; cdr3_aa: ASRDGPSYEQY
v_call: TRBV4-2; cdr3_aa: ASSPRPSGRANEQF
v_call: TRBV6-2/TRBV6-3; cdr3_aa: ASSSQGYNEQF
v_call: TRBV7-2; cdr3_aa: ASSLANRADTEAF
v_call: TRBV6-1; cdr3_aa: ASSDDGTTNEKLF
v_call: TRBV28; cdr3_aa: ASSPAMGGNQPQH
v_call: TRBV27; cdr3_aa: ASSFSGPSGWSGNEQF
v_call: TRBV5-8; cdr3_aa: ASSQHRTDTQY
v_call: TRBV7-3; cdr3_aa: ASSLQVAGVPGTDTQY
v_call: TRBV19; cdr3_aa: ASSITDRGNEQY
v_call: TRBV7-9; cdr3_aa: ASSPGTAGNTIY
v_call: TRBV6-2/TRBV6-3; cdr3_aa: ASSSGLTLIPNYGYT
v_call: TRBV11-2; cdr3_aa: ASSLTEESPLH
v_call: TRBV18; cdr3_aa: ASSPTSGRHTEAF
v_call: TRBV28; cdr3_aa: ASRPWGNDNSPLH
v_call: TRBV19; cdr3_aa: ASNRNTEAF
v_call: TRBV13; cdr3_aa: ASSLSRSYNEQF
v_call: TRBV18; cdr3_aa: ASRVKAESLPGTQY
v_call: TRBV5-4; cdr3_aa: ASSWAGANSPLH
v_call: TRBV25-1; cdr3_aa: ASSPTGVGELF
v_call: TRBV7-2; cdr3_aa: ASSLAGTDHYGYT
v_call: TRBV6-2/TRBV6-3; cdr3_aa: ASSYPRGSWAEQY
v_call: TRBV12-3/TRBV12-4; cdr3_aa: ASSLSSTGELF
v_call: TRBV2; cdr3_aa: ASSRTGADQPQH
v_call: TRBV10-3; cdr3_aa: AINSQQGRTSTDTQY
v_call: TRBV27; cdr3_aa: ASAQQETQY
v_call: TRBV7-9; cdr3_aa: ASSLAEARGEKLF
v_call: TRBV9; cdr3_aa: ASSRGPLNEKLF
v_call: TRBV27; cdr3_aa: ASSYDQNTEAF
v_call: TRBV6-4; cdr3_aa: ASSERLAGLNEQF
v_call: TRBV7-3; cdr3_aa: ASSRTHDRNSPLH
v_call: TRBV19; cdr3_aa: ASSTPGELNEQF
v_call: TRBV7-8; cdr3_aa: ASSSPGGDRVSDTQY
v_call: TRBV12-3/TRBV12-4; cdr3_aa: ASSLAGGDEQY
v_call: TRBV7-9; cdr3_aa: ASSRTSGKGNEQY
v_call: TRBV25-1; cdr3_aa: ASSDPPHQANNSPLH
v_call: TRBV11-1; cdr3_aa: ASSSSGTVSYNEQF
v_call: TRBV15; cdr3_aa: ATSSEGASNQPQH
v_call: TRBV5-6; cdr3_aa: ASSLDLGLAVDNEQF
v_call: TRBV30; cdr3_aa: AWREKREGLRNYNEQF
v_call: TRBV10-1; cdr3_aa: ASARDINSPLH
v_call: TRBV10-3; cdr3_aa: AISDRNTEAF
v_call: TRBV7-2; cdr3_aa: ASSSLVPGAF